The clone carrying this TCR beta chain has a count of ten or more. Antigen unknown. The CDR3 contains 11 residues. The V end lost 2 bases, the J end lost 6 bases, and 4 bases lay between the germline ends. Germline loops: CDR1 MNHNS, CDR2 SASEGT. The record originates from a study of Graves' ophthalmopathy and Graves' hyperthyroidism. Study-wide results and limits: Built on 13 signatures, a model told ophthalmopathy apart from stable hyperthyroidism with 85% to 90% sensitivity and 80% to 82% specificity. Its predictions of ophthalmopathy progression gave the model 60% to 71% sensitivity and 72.22% specificity. Thyroid clonotypes that were expanded above 0.001 frequency mostly also appeared in blood.

Beta-chain TCR CDR3 regions were amplified from RNA transcripts. An opening RT-PCR round employed HTBI primers and preceded a second-round multiplex PCR. MiXCR, applied by TCRdb to the multiplex PCR reads, yields one record per CDR3 protein. The repertoire holds fewer than 650,000 distinct CDR3 sequences, with 22% as singletons. New diagnoses, under 2 months' duration, and ages 18 to 65 characterized the hyperthyroidism patients. The TCR originated in a woman aged 18-29 years with stable Graves' hyperthyroidism. Some clones in this sample may be carry-over from other donors' samples. The material sequenced was peripheral blood. The rearrangement links TRBV6-1 to TRBJ1-1, with unresolved D. This CDR3 is CASSEIAEAFF. The CDR3 bases are TGTGCCAGCAGTGAAATTGCTGAAGCTTTCTTT.